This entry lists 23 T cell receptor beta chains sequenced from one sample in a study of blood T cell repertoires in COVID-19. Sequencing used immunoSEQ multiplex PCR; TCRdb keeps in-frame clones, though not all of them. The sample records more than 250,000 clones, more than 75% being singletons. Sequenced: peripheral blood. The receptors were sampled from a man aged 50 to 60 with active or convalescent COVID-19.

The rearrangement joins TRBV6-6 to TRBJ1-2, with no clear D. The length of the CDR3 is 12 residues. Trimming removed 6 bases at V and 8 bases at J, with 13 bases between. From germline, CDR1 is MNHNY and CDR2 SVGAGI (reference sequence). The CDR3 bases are TGTGCCAGCAGCCAAGACTATGTAGGCTACACCTTC. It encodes CASSQDYVGYTF.

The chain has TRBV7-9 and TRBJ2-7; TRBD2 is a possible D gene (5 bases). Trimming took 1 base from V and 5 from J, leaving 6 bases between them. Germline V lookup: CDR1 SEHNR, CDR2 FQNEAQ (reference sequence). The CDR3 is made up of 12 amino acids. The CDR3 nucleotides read TGTGCCAGCAGCTTAGTCGGGAACGAGCAGTACTTC. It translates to CASSLVGNEQYF.

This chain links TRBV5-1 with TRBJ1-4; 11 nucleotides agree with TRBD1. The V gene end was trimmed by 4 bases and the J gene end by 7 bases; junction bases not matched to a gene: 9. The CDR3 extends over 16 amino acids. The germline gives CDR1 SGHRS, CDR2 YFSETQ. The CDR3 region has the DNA TGCGCCAGCAGCCTCGGGACAGGGGGTCGCGGTGAAAAACTGTTTTTT. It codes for CASSLGTGGRGEKLFF. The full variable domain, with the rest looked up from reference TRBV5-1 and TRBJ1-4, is KAGVTQTPRYLIKTRGQQVTLSCSPISGHRSVSWYQQTPGQGLQFLFEYFSETQRNKGNFPGRFSGRQFSNSRSEMNVSTLELGDSALYLCASSLGTGGRGEKLFFGSGTQLSVL.

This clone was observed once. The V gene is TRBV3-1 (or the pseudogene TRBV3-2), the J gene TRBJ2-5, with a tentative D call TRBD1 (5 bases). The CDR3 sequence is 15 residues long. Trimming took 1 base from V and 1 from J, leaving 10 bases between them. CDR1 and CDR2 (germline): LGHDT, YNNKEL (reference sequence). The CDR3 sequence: CASSQVLGPQETQYF. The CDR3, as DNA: TGTGCCAGCAGCCAAGTCTTGGGGCCCCAAGAGACCCAGTACTTC.

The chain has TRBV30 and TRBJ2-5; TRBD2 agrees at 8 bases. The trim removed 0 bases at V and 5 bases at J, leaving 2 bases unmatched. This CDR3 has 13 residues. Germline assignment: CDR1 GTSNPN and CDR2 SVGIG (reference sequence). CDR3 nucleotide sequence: TGTGCCTGGAGTGTAGCGGGAGTGGAGACCCAGTACTTC. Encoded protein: CAWSVAGVETQYF.

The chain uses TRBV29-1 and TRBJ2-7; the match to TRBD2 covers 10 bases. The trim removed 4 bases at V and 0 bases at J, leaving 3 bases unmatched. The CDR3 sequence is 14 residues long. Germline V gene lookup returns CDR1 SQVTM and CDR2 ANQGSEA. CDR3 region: CSVVSGRSSYEQYF. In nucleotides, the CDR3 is TGCAGCGTTGTTAGCGGGAGGAGCTCCTACGAGCAGTACTTC.

The CDR3 nucleotides read TGTGCCAGCAGTGTTCTCAGGGGGGATACGCAGTATTTT. Translation gives CASSVLRGDTQYF. The V and J genes are TRBV2 and TRBJ2-3, with 7 bases that match TRBD1. Trimming took 4 bases from V and 6 from J; bases not matched to a gene: 4. This CDR3 has 13 amino acids. Germline loops: CDR1 SNHLY, CDR2 FYNNEI.

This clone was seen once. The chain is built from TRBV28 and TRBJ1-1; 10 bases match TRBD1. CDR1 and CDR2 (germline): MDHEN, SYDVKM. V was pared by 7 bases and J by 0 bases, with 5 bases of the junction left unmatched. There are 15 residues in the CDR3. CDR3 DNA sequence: TGTGCCAGCATGACAGGGGGCTACATGAACACTGAAGCTTTCTTT. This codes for CASMTGGYMNTEAFF.

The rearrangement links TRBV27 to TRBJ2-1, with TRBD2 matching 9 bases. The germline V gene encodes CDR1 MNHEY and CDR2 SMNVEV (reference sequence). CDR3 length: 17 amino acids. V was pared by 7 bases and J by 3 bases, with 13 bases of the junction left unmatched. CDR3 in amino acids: CASKWISGRGYYNEQFF. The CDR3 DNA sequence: TGTGCCAGCAAATGGATTAGCGGGAGAGGTTACTACAATGAGCAGTTCTTC.

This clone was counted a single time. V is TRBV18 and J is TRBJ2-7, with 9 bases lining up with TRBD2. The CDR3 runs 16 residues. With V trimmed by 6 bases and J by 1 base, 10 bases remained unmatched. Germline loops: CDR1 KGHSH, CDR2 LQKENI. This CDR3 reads CASSQSLAGVSYEQYF. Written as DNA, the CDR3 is TGTGCCAGCTCGCAGTCCTTAGCGGGAGTTTCCTACGAGCAGTACTTC.

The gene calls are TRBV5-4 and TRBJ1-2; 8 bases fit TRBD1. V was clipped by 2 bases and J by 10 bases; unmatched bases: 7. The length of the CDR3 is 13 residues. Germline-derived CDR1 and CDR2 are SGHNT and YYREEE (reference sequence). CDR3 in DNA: TGTGCCAGCAGCTTACTCGACAGGGGAGCCTACACCTTC. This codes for CASSLLDRGAYTF.

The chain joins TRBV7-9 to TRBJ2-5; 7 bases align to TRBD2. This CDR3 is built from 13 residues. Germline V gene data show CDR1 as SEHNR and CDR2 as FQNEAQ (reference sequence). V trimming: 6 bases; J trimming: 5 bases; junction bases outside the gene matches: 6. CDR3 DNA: TGTGCCAGCAGGTTCGGGGGGATCGAGACCCAGTACTTC. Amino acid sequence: CASRFGGIETQYF.

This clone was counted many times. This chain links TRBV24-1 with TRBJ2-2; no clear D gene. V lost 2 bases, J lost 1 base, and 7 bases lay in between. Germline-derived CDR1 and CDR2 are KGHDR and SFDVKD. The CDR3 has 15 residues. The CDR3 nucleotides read TGTGCCACCAGTGATTGGCAGGAGAACACCGGGGAGCTGTTTTTT. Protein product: CATSDWQENTGELFF.

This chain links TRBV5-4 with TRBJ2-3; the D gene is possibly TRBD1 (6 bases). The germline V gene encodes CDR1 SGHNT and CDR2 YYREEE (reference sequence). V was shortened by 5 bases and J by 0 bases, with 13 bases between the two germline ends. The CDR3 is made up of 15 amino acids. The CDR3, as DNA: TGTGCCAGCAGATCAGGGGTGACTAGCACAGATACGCAGTATTTT. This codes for CASRSGVTSTDTQYF.

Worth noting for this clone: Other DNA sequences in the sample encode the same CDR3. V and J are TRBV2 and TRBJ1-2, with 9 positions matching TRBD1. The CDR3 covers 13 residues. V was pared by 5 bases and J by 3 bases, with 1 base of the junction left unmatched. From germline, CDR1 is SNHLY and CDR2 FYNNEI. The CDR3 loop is CASSRDRDYGYTF. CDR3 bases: TGTGCCAGCAGTAGGGACAGGGACTATGGCTACACCTTC.

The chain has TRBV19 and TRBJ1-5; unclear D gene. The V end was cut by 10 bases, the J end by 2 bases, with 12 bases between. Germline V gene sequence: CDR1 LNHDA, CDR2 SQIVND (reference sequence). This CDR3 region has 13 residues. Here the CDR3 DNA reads TGTGCCACCGATAAGAGGGGCAATCAGCCCCAGCATTTT. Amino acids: CATDKRGNQPQHF.

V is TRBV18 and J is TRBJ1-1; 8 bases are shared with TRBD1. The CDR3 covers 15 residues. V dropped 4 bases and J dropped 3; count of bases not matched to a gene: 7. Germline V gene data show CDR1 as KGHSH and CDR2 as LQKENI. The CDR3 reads CASSRQGNGDTEAFF. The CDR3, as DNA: TGTGCCAGCTCACGACAGGGGAACGGGGACACTGAAGCTTTCTTT. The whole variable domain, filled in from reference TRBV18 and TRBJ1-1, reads NAGVMQNPRHLVRRRGQEARLRCSPMKGHSHVYWYRQLPEEGLKFMVYLQKENIIDESGMPKERFSAEFPKEGPSILRIQQVVRGDSAAYFCASSRQGNGDTEAFFGQGTRLTVV.

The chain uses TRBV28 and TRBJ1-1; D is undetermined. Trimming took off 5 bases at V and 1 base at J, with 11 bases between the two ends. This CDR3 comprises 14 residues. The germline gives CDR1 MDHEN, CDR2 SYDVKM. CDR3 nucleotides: TGTGCCAGCAGTGTAAGCGGGGAGAACACTGAAGCTTTCTTT. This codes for CASSVSGENTEAFF.

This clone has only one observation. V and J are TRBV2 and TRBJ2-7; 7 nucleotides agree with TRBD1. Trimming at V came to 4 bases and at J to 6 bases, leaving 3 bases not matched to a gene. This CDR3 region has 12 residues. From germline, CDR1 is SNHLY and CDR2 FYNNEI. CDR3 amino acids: CASSATGFEQYF. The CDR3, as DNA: TGTGCCAGCAGTGCGACAGGGTTCGAGCAGTACTTC.

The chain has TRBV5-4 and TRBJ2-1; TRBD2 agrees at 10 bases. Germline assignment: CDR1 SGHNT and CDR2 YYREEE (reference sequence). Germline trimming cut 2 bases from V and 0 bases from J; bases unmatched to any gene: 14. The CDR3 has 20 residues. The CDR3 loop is CASSLGVASGGYNSYNEQFF. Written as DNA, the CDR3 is TGTGCCAGCAGCTTAGGGGTGGCTAGCGGGGGCTACAACTCCTACAATGAGCAGTTCTTC.

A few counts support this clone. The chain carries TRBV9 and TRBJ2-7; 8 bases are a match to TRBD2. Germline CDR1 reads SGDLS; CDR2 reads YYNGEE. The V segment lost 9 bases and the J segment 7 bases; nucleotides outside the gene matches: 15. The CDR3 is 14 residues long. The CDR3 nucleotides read TGTGCCACCAACGGGCGGGGGGCGTCGAAGGAGCAGTACTTC. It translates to CATNGRGASKEQYF.

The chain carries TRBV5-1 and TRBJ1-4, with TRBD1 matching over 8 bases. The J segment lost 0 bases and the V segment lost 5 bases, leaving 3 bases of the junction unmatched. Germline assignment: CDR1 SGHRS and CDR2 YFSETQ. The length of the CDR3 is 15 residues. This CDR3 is CASREQGATNEKLFF. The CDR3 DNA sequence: TGCGCCAGCAGGGAACAGGGGGCAACTAATGAAAAACTGTTTTTT. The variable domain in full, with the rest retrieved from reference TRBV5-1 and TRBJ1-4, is KAGVTQTPRYLIKTRGQQVTLSCSPISGHRSVSWYQQTPGQGLQFLFEYFSETQRNKGNFPGRFSGRQFSNSRSEMNVSTLELGDSALYLCASREQGATNEKLFFGSGTQLSVL.

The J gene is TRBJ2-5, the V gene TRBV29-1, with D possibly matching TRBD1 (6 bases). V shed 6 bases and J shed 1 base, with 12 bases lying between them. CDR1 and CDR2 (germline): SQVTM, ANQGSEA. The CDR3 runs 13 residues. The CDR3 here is CSVVRDIQETQYF. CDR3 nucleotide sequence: TGCAGCGTGGTCCGGGACATCCAAGAGACCCAGTACTTC.